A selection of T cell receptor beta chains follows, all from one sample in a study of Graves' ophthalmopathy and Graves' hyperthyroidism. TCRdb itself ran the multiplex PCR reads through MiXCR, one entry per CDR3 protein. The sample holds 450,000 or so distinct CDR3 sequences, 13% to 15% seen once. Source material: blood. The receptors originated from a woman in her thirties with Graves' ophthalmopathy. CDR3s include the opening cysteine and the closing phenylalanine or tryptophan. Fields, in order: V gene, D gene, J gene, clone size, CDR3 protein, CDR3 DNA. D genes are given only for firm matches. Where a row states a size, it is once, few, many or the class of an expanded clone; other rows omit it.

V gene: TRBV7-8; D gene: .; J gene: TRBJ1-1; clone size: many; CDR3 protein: CASSLRAGSQAFF; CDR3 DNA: TGTGCCAGCAGCTTAAGGGCAGGGTCCCAAGCTTTCTTT
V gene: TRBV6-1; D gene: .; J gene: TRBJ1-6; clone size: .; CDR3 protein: CASSPRQAASYNSPLHF; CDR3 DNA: TGTGCCAGCAGCCCCCGACAGGCAGCCTCCTATAATTCACCCCTCCACTTT
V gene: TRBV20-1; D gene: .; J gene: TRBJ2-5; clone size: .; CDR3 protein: CSAWPPGRDQETQYF; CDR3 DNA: TGCAGTGCTTGGCCCCCCGGCAGGGACCAAGAGACCCAGTACTTC
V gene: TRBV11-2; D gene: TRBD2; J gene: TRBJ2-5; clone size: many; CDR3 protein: CASSHGTSGGRGETQYF; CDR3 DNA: TGTGCCAGCAGCCACGGGACTAGCGGGGGCCGAGGGGAGACCCAGTACTTC
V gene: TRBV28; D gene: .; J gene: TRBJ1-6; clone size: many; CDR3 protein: CASRKGNSPLHF; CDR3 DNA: TGTGCCAGCAGAAAGGGAAATTCACCCCTCCACTTT
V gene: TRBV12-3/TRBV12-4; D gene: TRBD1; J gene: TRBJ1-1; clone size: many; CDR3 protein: CATFNTDRRNTEAFF; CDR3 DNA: TGTGCCACCTTTAATACGGACAGGAGGAACACTGAAGCTTTCTTT
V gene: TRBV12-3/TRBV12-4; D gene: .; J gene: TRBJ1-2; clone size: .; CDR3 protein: CASSYRLGSGDHGYTF; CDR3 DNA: TGTGCCAGCAGTTATCGGCTGGGGTCCGGAGACCATGGCTACACCTTC
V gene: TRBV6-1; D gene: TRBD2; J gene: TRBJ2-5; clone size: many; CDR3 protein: CASRLYSGTSPQETQYF; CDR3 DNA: TGTGCCAGCAGACTCTATTCCGGGACTAGCCCCCAAGAGACCCAGTACTTC
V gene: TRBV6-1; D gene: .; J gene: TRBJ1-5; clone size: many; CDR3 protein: CASSGASVLNQPQHF; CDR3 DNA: TGTGCCAGCAGCGGGGCCAGCGTCTTAAATCAGCCCCAGCATTTT
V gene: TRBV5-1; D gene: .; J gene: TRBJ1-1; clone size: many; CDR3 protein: CASSLDGRTEAFF; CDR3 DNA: TGCGCCAGCAGCTTGGACGGACGGACCGAAGCTTTCTTT
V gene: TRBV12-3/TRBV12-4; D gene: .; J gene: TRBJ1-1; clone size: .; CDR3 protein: CASSLALMWAPNTEAFF; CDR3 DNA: TGTGCCAGCAGTTTAGCGCTAATGTGGGCACCAAACACTGAAGCTTTCTTT
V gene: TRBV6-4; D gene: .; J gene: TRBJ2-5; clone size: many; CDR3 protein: CASSEGGTRGAQYF; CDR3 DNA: TGTGCCAGCAGTGAAGGGGGGACCCGTGGGGCCCAGTACTTC
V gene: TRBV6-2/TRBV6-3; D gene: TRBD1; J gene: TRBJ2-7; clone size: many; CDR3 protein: CASSGRTGRTYEQYF; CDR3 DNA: TGTGCCAGCAGTGGACGGACAGGGAGAACCTACGAGCAGTACTTC
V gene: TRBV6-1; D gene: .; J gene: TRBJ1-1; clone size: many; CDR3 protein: CASMGGQLNTEAFF; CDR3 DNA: TGTGCCAGCATGGGGGGGCAGTTGAACACTGAAGCTTTCTTT
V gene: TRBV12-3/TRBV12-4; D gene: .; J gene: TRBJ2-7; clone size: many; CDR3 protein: CASSFVAGVSYEQYF; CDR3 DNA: TGTGCCAGCAGTTTTGTAGCAGGGGTATCCTACGAGCAGTACTTC
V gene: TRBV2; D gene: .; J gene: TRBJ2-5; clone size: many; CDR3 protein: CASSEGRETQYF; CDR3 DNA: TGTGCCAGCAGTGAAGGCCGAGAGACCCAGTACTTC
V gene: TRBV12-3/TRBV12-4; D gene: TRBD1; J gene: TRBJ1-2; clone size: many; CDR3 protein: CASSFARQGNGYTF; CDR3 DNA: TGTGCCAGCAGTTTTGCCCGACAGGGAAATGGCTACACCTTC
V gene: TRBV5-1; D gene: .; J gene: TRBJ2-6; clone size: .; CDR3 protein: CASSLAVSAGANVLTF; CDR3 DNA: TGCGCCAGCAGCTTGGCGGTGTCAGCCGGGGCCAACGTCCTGACTTTC
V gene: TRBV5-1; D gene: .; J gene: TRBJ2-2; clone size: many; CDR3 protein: CASSLRSTANTGELFF; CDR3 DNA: TGCGCCAGCAGCTTGCGTTCCACCGCGAACACCGGGGAGCTGTTTTTT
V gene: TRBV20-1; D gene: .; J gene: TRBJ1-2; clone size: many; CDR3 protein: CSARDQGPYGYTF; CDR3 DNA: TGCAGTGCTAGAGATCAGGGGCCGTATGGCTACACCTTC
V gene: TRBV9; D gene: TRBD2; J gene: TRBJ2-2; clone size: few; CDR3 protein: CASRGRGGNTGELFF; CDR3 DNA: TGTGCCAGCCGCGGGAGGGGGGGAAACACCGGGGAGCTGTTTTTT
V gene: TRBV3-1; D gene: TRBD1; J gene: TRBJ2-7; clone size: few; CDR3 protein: CASSQGRGQGIEQYF; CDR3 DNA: TGTGCCAGCAGCCAAGGAAGGGGACAGGGCATCGAGCAGTACTTC
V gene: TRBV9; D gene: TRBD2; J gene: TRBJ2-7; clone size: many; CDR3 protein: CASSVAAGASYEQYF; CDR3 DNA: TGTGCCAGCAGCGTAGCAGCGGGGGCCTCCTACGAGCAGTACTTC
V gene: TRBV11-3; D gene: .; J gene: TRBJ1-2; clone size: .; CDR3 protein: CASSTSGALIYTF; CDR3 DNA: TGTGCCAGCAGCACCTCCGGGGCCCTTATCTACACCTTC
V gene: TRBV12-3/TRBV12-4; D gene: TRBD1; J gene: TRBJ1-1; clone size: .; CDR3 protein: CASTMGGGYTEAFF; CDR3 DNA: TGTGCCAGCACGATGGGAGGGGGCTACACTGAAGCTTTCTTT
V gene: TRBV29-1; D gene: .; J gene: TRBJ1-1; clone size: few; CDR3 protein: CSVEAGRPSGTEACF; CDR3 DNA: TGCAGCGTTGAAGCAGGGAGACCCTCGGGCACTGAAGCTTGCTTT
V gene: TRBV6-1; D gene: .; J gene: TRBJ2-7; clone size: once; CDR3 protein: CASTTVVGRGEQYF; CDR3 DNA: TGTGCCAGCACCACGGTCGTAGGGCGCGGGGAGCAGTACTTC
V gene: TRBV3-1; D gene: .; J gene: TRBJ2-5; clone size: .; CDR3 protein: CASSPSSVKETQYF; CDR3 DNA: TGTGCCAGCAGCCCGTCTAGCGTTAAAGAGACCCAGTACTTC
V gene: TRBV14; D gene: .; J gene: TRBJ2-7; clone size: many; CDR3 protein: CASSQGRGRSYEQYF; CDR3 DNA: TGTGCCAGCAGCCAGGGCCGGGGTCGGTCCTACGAGCAGTACTTC
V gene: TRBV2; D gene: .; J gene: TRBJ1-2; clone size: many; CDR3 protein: CASRGYGYTF; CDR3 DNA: TGTGCCAGCAGGGGCTATGGCTACACCTTC
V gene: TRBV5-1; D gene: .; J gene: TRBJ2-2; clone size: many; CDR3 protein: CASQPTGAFAGELFF; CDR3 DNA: TGCGCGAGCCAGCCGACGGGGGCGTTCGCCGGGGAGCTGTTTTTT
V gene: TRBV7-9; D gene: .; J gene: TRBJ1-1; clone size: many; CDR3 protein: CASSLVVVGLNTEAFF; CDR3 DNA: TGTGCCAGCAGCTTAGTTGTTGTCGGACTGAACACTGAAGCTTTCTTT
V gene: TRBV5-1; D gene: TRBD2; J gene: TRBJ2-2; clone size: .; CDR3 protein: CASSSKLAGGPGTGELFF; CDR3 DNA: TGCGCCAGCAGCTCGAAACTAGCGGGAGGGCCGGGAACCGGGGAGCTGTTTTTT
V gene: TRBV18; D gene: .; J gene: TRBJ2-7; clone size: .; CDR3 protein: CASSLEMADHEQYF; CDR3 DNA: TGTGCCAGCTCCCTTGAAATGGCGGACCACGAGCAGTACTTC
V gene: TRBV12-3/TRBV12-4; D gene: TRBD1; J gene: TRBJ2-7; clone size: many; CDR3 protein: CASSSRGRGMDEQYF; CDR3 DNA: TGTGCCAGCAGTTCCAGAGGCAGGGGGATGGACGAGCAGTACTTC
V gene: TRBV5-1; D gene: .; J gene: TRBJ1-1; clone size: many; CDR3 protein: CASSLDRTGNTEAFF; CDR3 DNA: TGCGCCAGCAGCTTGGACAGGACGGGGAACACTGAAGCTTTCTTT
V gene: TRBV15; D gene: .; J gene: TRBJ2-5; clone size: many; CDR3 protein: CATSREPRFGVGETQYF; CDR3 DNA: TGTGCCACCAGCAGAGAACCCCGTTTCGGGGTTGGAGAGACCCAGTACTTC
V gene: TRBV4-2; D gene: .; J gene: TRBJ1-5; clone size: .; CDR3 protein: CASSQELVGPQHF; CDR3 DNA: TGTGCCAGCAGCCAAGAGCTTGTAGGGCCCCAGCATTTT
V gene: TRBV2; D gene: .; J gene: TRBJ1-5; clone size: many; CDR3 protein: CASSEVRGAYQPQHF; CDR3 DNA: TGTGCCAGCAGTGAAGTCCGGGGCGCTTATCAGCCCCAGCATTTT
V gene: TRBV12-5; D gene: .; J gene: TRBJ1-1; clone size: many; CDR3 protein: CASGLGTVNTEAFF; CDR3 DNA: TGTGCTAGTGGTTTGGGGACGGTTAACACTGAAGCTTTCTTT
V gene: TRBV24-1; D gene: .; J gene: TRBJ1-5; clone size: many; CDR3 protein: CATSVKLFLGVSEVGNQPQHF; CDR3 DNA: TGTGCCACCAGTGTTAAGCTGTTCTTGGGAGTTAGCGAGGTTGGCAATCAGCCCCAGCATTTT
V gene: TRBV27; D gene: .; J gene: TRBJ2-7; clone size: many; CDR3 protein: CASSSDTVAEQYF; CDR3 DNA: TGTGCCAGCAGTTCTGACACTGTTGCCGAGCAGTACTTC
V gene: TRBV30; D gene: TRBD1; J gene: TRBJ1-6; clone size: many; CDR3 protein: CAWIGQVGGNSPLHF; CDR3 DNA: TGTGCCTGGATCGGACAGGTTGGAGGGAATTCACCCCTCCACTTT
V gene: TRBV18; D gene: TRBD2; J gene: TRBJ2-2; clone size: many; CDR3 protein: CASSPLAGGPSTGELFF; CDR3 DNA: TGTGCCAGCTCACCACTGGCGGGAGGGCCGAGCACCGGGGAGCTGTTTTTT
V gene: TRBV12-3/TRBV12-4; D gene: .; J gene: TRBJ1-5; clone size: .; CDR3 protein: CASSFRYQPQHF; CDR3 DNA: TGTGCCAGCAGTTTCAGGTATCAGCCCCAGCATTTT
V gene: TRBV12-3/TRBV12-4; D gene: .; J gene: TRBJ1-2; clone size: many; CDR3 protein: CASSLGNGYTF; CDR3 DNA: TGTGCCAGCAGTTTAGGAAATGGCTACACCTTC
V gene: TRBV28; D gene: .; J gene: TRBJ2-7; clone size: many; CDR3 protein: CASNLYEQYF; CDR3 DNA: TGTGCCAGCAACCTCTACGAGCAGTACTTC
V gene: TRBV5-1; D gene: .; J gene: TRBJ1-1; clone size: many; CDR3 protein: CASRGANTEAFF; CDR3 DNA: TGCGCCAGCAGAGGGGCGAACACTGAAGCTTTCTTT
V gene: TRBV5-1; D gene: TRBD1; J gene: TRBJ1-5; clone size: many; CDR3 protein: CASSPDRAGQPQHF; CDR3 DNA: TGCGCCAGCAGCCCGGACAGGGCGGGTCAGCCCCAGCATTTT
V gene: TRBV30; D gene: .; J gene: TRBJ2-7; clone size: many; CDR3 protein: CAWGIYEQYF; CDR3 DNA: TGTGCCTGGGGAATCTACGAGCAGTACTTC
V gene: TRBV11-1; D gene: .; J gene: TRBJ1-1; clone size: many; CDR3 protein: CASSLGAGRVRNTEAFF; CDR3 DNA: TGTGCCAGCAGCTTAGGGGCGGGACGGGTAAGGAACACTGAAGCTTTCTTT
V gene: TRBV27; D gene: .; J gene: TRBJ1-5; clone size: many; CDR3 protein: CASSPTYSNQPQHF; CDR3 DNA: TGTGCCAGCAGTCCAACCTATAGCAATCAGCCCCAGCATTTT
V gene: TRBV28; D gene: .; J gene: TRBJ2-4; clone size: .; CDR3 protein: CASLGSLAKNIQYF; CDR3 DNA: TGTGCCAGCCTCGGGTCCCTAGCCAAAAACATTCAGTACTTC
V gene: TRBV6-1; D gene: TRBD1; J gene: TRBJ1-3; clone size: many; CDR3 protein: CASSEPGQGRNTIYF; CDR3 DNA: TGTGCCAGCAGTGAACCGGGACAGGGTCGAAACACCATATATTTT
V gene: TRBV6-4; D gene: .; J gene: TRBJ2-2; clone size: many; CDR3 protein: CASSSSNTGELFF; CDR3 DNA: TGTGCCAGCAGTAGCAGTAACACCGGGGAGCTGTTTTTT
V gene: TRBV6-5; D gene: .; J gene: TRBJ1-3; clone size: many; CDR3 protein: CASVGRSPGNTIYF; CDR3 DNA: TGTGCCAGCGTTGGCCGCTCGCCTGGAAACACCATATATTTT
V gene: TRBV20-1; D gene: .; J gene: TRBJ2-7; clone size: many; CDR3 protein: CSARESGEVEQYF; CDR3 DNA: TGCAGTGCTAGAGAGTCGGGGGAAGTCGAGCAGTACTTC